These T cell receptor beta chains were read from a single sample in a study of T cells in Graves' hyperthyroidism and ophthalmopathy. In TCRdb, the multiplex PCR reads were re-called with MiXCR into one record per CDR3 protein. This sample has about 500,000 distinct CDR3 sequences, with about 15% found just once. Sequences were obtained from blood. The receptor set was obtained from a woman in her late teens or twenties with Graves' ophthalmopathy. The CDR3 runs from the conserved cysteine through the conserved F or W. A D gene is named only where the DNA matches it firmly. Where a row states a size, it is once, few, many or the class of an expanded clone; other rows omit it.

abundance: .
v_gene: TRBV29-1
d_gene: .
j_gene: TRBJ2-2
CDR3nt: TGCAGCGTTCCCTTCGGGGGAACCGGGGAGCTGTTTTTT
CDR3aa: CSVPFGGTGELFF

abundance: many
v_gene: TRBV11-2
d_gene: TRBD1
j_gene: TRBJ1-1
CDR3nt: TGTGCCAGCAGCTTAGCTCAGGGACAGGGGTCGGGGGCTTTCTTT
CDR3aa: CASSLAQGQGSGAFF

abundance: .
v_gene: TRBV15
d_gene: .
j_gene: TRBJ2-7
CDR3nt: TGTGCCACCAGCAGCGACCCCGGGCCCTACGAGCAGTACTTC
CDR3aa: CATSSDPGPYEQYF

abundance: .
v_gene: TRBV19
d_gene: .
j_gene: TRBJ1-2
CDR3nt: TGTGCCAGTAATGAGGTCCGAAGGAGTTATGGCTACACCTTC
CDR3aa: CASNEVRRSYGYTF

abundance: many
v_gene: TRBV27
d_gene: TRBD2
j_gene: TRBJ2-1
CDR3nt: TGTGCCAGCAGTCCCCCCGGGACTAGCCCCAATGAGCAGTTCTTC
CDR3aa: CASSPPGTSPNEQFF

abundance: few
v_gene: TRBV28
d_gene: .
j_gene: TRBJ1-4
CDR3nt: TGTGCCAGCAGTCCAGCGGGGGCTCTGGCTAATGAAAAACTGTTTTTT
CDR3aa: CASSPAGALANEKLFF

abundance: many
v_gene: TRBV28
d_gene: .
j_gene: TRBJ1-4
CDR3nt: TGTGCCAGCAGTTCCGCGGGGGAGGGGATAGGAGAAAAACTGTTTTTT
CDR3aa: CASSSAGEGIGEKLFF

abundance: many
v_gene: TRBV28
d_gene: .
j_gene: TRBJ1-1
CDR3nt: TGTGCCAGCAGTTTATGGGGGGTAGTGAACACTGAAGCTTTCTTT
CDR3aa: CASSLWGVVNTEAFF

abundance: few
v_gene: TRBV28
d_gene: .
j_gene: TRBJ2-7
CDR3nt: TGTGCCAGCAGTGAATTTGACGGTGAGCAGTACTTC
CDR3aa: CASSEFDGEQYF

abundance: .
v_gene: TRBV11-2
d_gene: .
j_gene: TRBJ2-7
CDR3nt: TGTGCCAGCAGACGAAGGAGCCCCTACGAGCAGTACTTC
CDR3aa: CASRRRSPYEQYF

abundance: many
v_gene: TRBV11-1
d_gene: .
j_gene: TRBJ2-1
CDR3nt: TGTGCCAGCGGATTAAGGGAGGACTACAATGAGCAGTTCTTC
CDR3aa: CASGLREDYNEQFF

abundance: .
v_gene: TRBV10-3
d_gene: TRBD2
j_gene: TRBJ2-5
CDR3nt: TGTGCCATCAGTGGTAGCGGGGGCCATCAAGAGACCCAGTACTTC
CDR3aa: CAISGSGGHQETQYF

abundance: many
v_gene: TRBV5-5
d_gene: .
j_gene: TRBJ1-1
CDR3nt: TGTGCCAGCAGCGTACAGGGATTTGGCACTGAAGCTTTCTTT
CDR3aa: CASSVQGFGTEAFF

abundance: .
v_gene: TRBV24-1
d_gene: .
j_gene: TRBJ2-7
CDR3nt: TGTGCCACCAGTGATCCCCGGGACACATCCTACGAGCAGTACTTC
CDR3aa: CATSDPRDTSYEQYF

abundance: many
v_gene: TRBV20-1
d_gene: .
j_gene: TRBJ1-5
CDR3nt: TGCAGTGCTAGAGATTACGGGAATAGCAATCAGCCCCAGCATTTT
CDR3aa: CSARDYGNSNQPQHF